This TCR beta chain was identified in a study of radiotherapy plus CTLA-4 blockade in lung cancer. This table comes from immunoSEQ multiplex PCR, and its TCRdb copy is limited to in-frame clones, with some not included. The sample carries some 48,000 clones, 75% to 90% recorded once. A note on this clone: Antigen specificity is unknown.

The CDR3 consists of 14 residues. V was cut by 0 bases and J by 4 bases, with 9 bases left in between. CDR1 is SGHRS, CDR2 YFSETQ, per germline. Broader study findings: With interferon-beta, early dynamics of blood T cell clones were reported to best predict response. Among blood TCR repertoires after radiotherapy plus ipilimumab, tumor-derived clones expanded.

This sequence joins TRBV5-1 and TRBJ2-3; D gene uncertain. Specimen: peripheral blood, collected from a patient treated with radiotherapy plus ipilimumab. The TCR was taken from a human donor with non-small cell lung cancer that progressed on radiotherapy plus ipilimumab. Some clones in this sample may be carry-over from other donors' samples. CDR3 in DNA: TGCGCCAGCAGCTTGGCTGCGGTTGCAGATACGCAGTATTTT. This translates into CASSLAAVADTQYF.